This T cell receptor beta chain was identified in a study of CD8+ T cells in alopecia areata (dated by TCRdb to 2016 to 2018). In the study overall: The treated patients took part in an open-label pilot trial in which moderate-to-severe alopecia areata was treated with oral tofacitinib at 5 to 10 mg twice daily. Patients stayed on tofacitinib for 6 to 18 months and then had 6 months of follow-up off drug so that delayed response and recurrence could be assessed. High-throughput TCRbeta sequencing was used to examine T cell clonal expansion in alopecia areata in both the C3H/HeJ mouse model and human patients. On the human side, TCRbeta sequencing was run on scalp tissue and on sorted CD4+ and CD8+ peripheral blood T cells from healthy controls and from alopecia areata patients with either patchy or totalis/universalis disease. Biopsies were taken from tofacitinib-treated patients at baseline and at 4 and 24 weeks of treatment, and a later scalp biopsy was taken in several of the tofacitinib-treated patients. Scalp clonality was compared across normal scalp (n=4), patchy alopecia areata scalp (n=8), and alopecia totalis/universalis scalp (n=8). RNA came from the PAXgene miRNA kit for fixed scalp, the miRNeasy kit for PBMCs, and the RNeasy kit for mouse skin. TCRbeta CDR3 regions were amplified by immunoSEQ multiplex PCR with 35 Vbeta forward and 13 Jbeta reverse primers. What the work shows at the level of the full study, not this receptor alone: Unlike mouse skin, where gammadelta T cells dominate, normal human skin contains resident alphabeta T cells that get sequenced too, which complicates analysis of the scalp TCR repertoire. Lesional scalp, especially in alopecia totalis/universalis, showed higher clonality and more expanded CD8+ clones than normal scalp, suggesting antigenic drive. TCR sequences shared between patients were less clear than in mice, possibly partly because of HLA diversity in the patient population.

On this clone itself: The antigen it recognizes is unknown. No much larger clonotype is one base removed from it; base qualities were not supplied.

Libraries were made using the immunoSEQ multiplex PCR assay. RNA was extracted from all samples and reverse transcribed into cDNA as template for TCR sequencing. SuperScript III was used to make first-strand cDNA, primed with a 2:1 mix of oligo-dT and random hexamers. A synthetic immune receptor repertoire was used to assess amplification bias, and residual bias was removed computationally. In the paper's pipeline: Raw reads were preprocessed for error removal, and CDR3 was defined according to IMGT conventions as running from the conserved cysteine to phenylalanine. Clonality was computed as 1 minus the Shannon entropy, with the entropy normalized by log2 of the number of productive unique TCRs. Whether each scalp clone was CD4 or CD8 was inferred by checking scalp TCRbeta sequences against the CD4 and CD8 repertoires from sorted blood. This is the immuneACCESS table as TCRdb keeps it, with only in-frame sequences that have V and J called. A part of the clones is gone; compared with another copy, unresolved V genes explain less than half, and the rest is unexplained. The V and J calls and the clone size are those of that table, but D and trimming were determined from the DNA. For this sample there are about 200,000 clones; 57% appear just once. Over 0.4% of the sample goes to the ten largest clones.

Reading from cysteine to phenylalanine, the CDR3 counts 15 amino acids. The kept DNA is CDR3 alone, 45 bases in frame from the first base. V and J are trimmed by 8 bases and 4 bases, and the gene matches miss 9 bases of the junction. CDR1 and CDR2, looked up from the germline V gene, are SQVTM and ANQGSEA. According to the study, the label for this sample's time point signals: baseline before oral tofacitinib. From alopecia areata patients, peripheral blood was collected along with lesional scalp punch biopsies. PBMCs were separated by density centrifugation and stained for CD3, CD4 and CD8, after which CD4+ and CD8+ T cells were sorted on a FACSAria.

The receptor's source is a human donor with alopecia areata. This material consisted of CD4+ T cells sorted from blood, taken at week 0. Recombination joined TRBV29-1 with TRBJ2-5, and 14 bases in between align with TRBD2. The DNA sequence is as follows: TGCAGCATTTCCGCCGGGACTAGCGGGAGAGAGACCCAGTACTTC. Translated, this gives CSISAGTSGRETQYF.